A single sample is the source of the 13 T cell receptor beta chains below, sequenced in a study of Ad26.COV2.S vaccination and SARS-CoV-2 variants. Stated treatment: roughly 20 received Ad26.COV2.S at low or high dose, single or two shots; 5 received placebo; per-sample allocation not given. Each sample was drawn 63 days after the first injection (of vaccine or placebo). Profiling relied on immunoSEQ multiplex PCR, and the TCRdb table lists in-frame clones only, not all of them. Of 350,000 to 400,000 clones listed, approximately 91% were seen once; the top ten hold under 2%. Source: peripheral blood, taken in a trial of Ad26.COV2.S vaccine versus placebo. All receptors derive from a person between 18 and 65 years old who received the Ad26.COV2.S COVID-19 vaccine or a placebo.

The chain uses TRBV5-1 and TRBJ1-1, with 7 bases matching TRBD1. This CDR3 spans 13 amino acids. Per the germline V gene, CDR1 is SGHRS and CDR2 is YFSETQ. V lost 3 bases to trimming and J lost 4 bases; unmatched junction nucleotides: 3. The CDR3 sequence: CASSSDRVTEAFF. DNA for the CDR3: TGCGCCAGCAGCTCTGACAGGGTCACTGAAGCTTTCTTT.

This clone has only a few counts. CDR3 sequence reads: CASSWDGDQPQHF. The CDR3 coding sequence is TGTGCCAGCAGCTGGGACGGCGATCAGCCCCAGCATTTT. The gene calls are TRBV7-2 and TRBJ1-5, with D tentatively TRBD1 (5 bases). V dropped 4 bases and J dropped 5 bases, with 9 bases sitting between them. Per the germline V gene, CDR1 is SGHTA and CDR2 is FQGNSA. This CDR3 is built from 13 residues.

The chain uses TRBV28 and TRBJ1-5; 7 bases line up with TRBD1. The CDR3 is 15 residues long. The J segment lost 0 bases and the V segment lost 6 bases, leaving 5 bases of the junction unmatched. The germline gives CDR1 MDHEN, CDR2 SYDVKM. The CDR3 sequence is CASSPGTDSNQPQHF. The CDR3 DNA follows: TGTGCCAGCAGCCCCGGGACAGATAGCAATCAGCCCCAGCATTTT.

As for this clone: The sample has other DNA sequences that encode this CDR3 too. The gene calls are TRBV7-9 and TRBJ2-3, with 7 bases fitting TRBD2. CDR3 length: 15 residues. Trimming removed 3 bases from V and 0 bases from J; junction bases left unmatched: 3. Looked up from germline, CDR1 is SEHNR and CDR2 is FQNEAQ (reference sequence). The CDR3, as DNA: TGTGCCAGCAGCTTCTCTAGCGGCAGCACAGATACGCAGTATTTT. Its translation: CASSFSSGSTDTQYF.

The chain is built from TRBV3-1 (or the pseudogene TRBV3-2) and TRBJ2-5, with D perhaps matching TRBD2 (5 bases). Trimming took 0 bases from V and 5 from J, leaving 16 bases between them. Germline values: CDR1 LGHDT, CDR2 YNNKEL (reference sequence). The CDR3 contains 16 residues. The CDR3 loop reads CASSQDLGSVAETQYF. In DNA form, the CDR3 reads TGTGCCAGCAGCCAAGACTTGGGGAGCGTGGCGGAGACCCAGTACTTC.

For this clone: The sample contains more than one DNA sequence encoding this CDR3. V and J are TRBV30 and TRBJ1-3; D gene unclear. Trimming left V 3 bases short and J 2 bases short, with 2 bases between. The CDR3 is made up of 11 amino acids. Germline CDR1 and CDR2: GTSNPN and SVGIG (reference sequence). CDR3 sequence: CAWSTGNTIYF. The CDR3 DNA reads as TGTGCCTGGAGCACTGGAAACACCATATATTTT. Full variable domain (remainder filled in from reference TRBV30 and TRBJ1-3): SQTIHQWPATLVQPVGSPLSLECTVEGTSNPNLYWYRQAAGRGLQLLFYSVGIGQISSEVPQNLSASRPQDRQFILSSKKLLLSDSGFYLCAWSTGNTIYFGEGSWLTVV.

CDR3 nucleotide sequence: TGCAGTTTAGGGTCGGGAGAGACCCAGTACTTC. It encodes CSLGSGETQYF. V and J are TRBV20-1 and TRBJ2-5; D gene ambiguous. This CDR3 is 11 amino acids long. V lost 8 bases and J lost 4, with 11 bases in between. Germline-derived CDR1 and CDR2 are DFQATT and SNEGSKA (reference sequence).

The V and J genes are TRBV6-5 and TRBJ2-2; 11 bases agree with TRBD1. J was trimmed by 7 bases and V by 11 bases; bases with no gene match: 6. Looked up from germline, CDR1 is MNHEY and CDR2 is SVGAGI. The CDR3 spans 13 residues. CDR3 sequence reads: CAARDRGIGELFF. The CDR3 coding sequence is TGTGCCGCCCGGGACAGGGGGATCGGGGAGCTGTTTTTT.

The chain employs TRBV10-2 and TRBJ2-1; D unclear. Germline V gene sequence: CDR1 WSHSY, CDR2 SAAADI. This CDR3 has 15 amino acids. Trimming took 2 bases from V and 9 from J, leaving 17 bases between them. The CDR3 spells CASSERQNGRGEQFF. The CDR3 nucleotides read TGCGCCAGCAGTGAGCGCCAGAATGGGCGCGGTGAGCAGTTCTTC.

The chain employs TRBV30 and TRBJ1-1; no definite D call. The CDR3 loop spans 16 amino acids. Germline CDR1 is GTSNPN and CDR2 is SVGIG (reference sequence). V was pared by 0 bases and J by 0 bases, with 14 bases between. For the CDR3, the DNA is TGTGCCTGGAGTGTAGCCGGGCCACTAATGAACACTGAAGCTTTCTTT. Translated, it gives CAWSVAGPLMNTEAFF.

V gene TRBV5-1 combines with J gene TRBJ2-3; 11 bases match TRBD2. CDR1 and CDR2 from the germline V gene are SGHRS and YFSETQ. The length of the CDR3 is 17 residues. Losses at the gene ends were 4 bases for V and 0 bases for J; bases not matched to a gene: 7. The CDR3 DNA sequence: TGCGCCAGCAGCCCTCGACTAGCGGGGATTAGCACAGATACGCAGTATTTT. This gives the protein CASSPRLAGISTDTQYF.

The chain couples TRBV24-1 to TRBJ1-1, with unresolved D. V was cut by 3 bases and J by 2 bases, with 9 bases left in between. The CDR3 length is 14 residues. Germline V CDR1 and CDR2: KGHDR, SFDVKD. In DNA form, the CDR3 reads TGTGCCACCAGTGATGTCGGACCCAACACTGAAGCTTTCTTT. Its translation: CATSDVGPNTEAFF.

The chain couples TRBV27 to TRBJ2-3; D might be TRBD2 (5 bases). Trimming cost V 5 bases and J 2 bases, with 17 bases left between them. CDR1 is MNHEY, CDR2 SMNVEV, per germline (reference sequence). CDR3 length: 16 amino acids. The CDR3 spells CASSPQEGSDTDTQYF. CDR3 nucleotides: TGTGCCAGCAGTCCCCAAGAAGGGAGTGACACAGATACGCAGTATTTT.